This TCR beta chain is from a study of T-cell memory formation after mild COVID-19. This clonotype has a handful of counts. Its specificity is unknown. V shed 5 bases and J shed 1 base, with 14 bases lying between them. CDR3 length: 15 residues. CDR1 MNHEY and CDR2 SVGEGT come from the germline V gene. Whole-study results and caveats: CM and EM subsets held most contracting CD4+ clones; EMRA held CD8+ ones.

TCRdb redid the calling of the 5' RACE reads with MiXCR, one entry per CDR3 protein. The sample includes roughly 250,000 distinct CDR3 sequences, 16% of them seen just once. This TCR derives from a man in his late teens or twenties who had mild COVID-19 (a few samples of this study predate the infection). Cell type and time point are not known. The sequencing sample was made of PBMCs or a T cell subset sorted from them (not recorded which). The rearrangement links TRBV6-2 or TRBV6-3 to TRBJ1-1; unclear D gene. Written as DNA, the CDR3 is TGTGCCAGCAGTCCCCGGAGGTGGGAGAACACTGAAGCTTTCTTT. Protein: CASSPRRWENTEAFF.